The rows below give T cell receptor beta chains drawn from one sample of a study of blood T cell repertoires in COVID-19. Assay: immunoSEQ multiplex PCR; the TCRdb copy retains only in-frame clones and omits some. The sample holds about 210,000 clones; about four fifths are singletons and the top ten take approximately 12%. The sequenced sample was peripheral blood. These receptors were taken from a woman in her forties with acute or convalescent COVID-19. The CDR3 runs from the conserved cysteine through the conserved F or W. Each record gives: J gene, D gene, V gene, clone size, CDR3 protein, CDR3 DNA. The D gene is left open where the match is weak. Only some rows state a clone size, as once, few, many or a class for expanded clones.

>TRBJ2-1|.|TRBV3-1/TRBV3-2|.
CASSQRLNASYNEQFF
TGTGCCAGCAGCCAACGCCTAAACGCCTCCTACAATGAGCAGTTCTTC
>TRBJ1-4|.|TRBV4-1|.
CASSQVGGGQSNEKLFF
TGCGCCAGCAGCCAAGTGGGCGGCGGGCAGAGTAATGAAAAACTGTTTTTT
>TRBJ1-2|.|TRBV10-3|.
CAISGTVDYGYTF
TGTGCCATCAGTGGGACAGTTGACTATGGCTACACCTTC
>TRBJ2-1|.|TRBV19|.
CASSIAVYNEQFF
TGTGCCAGTAGTATAGCTGTGTACAATGAGCAGTTCTTC
>TRBJ1-2|TRBD1|TRBV18|.
CASSPTGDNYGYTF
TGTGCCAGCTCACCGACAGGGGATAACTATGGCTACACCTTC
>TRBJ2-7|.|TRBV18|.
CASSPSSGPYEQYF
TGTGCCAGCTCACCATCGTCAGGGCCCTACGAGCAGTACTTC
>TRBJ2-3|.|TRBV19|.
CASSQGTRTDTQYF
TGTGCCAGTAGCCAGGGGACCCGCACAGATACGCAGTATTTT
>TRBJ1-6|.|TRBV4-2|.
CASSQKKGRANSPLHF
TGTGCCAGCAGCCAGAAGAAGGGGCGCGCTAATTCACCCCTCCACTTT
>TRBJ1-4|TRBD1|TRBV11-2|few
CASNHLDRVEEKLFF
TGTGCCAGCAACCACCTCGACAGGGTGGAAGAAAAACTGTTTTTT
>TRBJ2-2|.|TRBV7-7|.
CASSASTGMNTGELFF
TGTGCCAGCAGCGCCTCGACAGGAATGAACACCGGGGAGCTGTTTTTT